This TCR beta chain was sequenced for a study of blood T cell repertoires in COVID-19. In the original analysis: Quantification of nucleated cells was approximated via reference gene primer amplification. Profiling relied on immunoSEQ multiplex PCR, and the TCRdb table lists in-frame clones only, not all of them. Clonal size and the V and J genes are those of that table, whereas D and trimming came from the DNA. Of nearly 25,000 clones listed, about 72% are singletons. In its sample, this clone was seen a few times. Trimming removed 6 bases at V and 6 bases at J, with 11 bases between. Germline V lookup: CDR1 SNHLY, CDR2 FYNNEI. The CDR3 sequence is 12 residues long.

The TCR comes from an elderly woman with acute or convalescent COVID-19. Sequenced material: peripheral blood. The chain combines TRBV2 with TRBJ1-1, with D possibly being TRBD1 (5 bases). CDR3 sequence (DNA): TGTGCCAGCAGGGAACGGACACCTGAAGCTTTCTTT. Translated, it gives CASRERTPEAFF.